This TCR beta chain was sequenced in a study of cytomegalovirus exposure and HLA in healthy donors. The PCR used 60 Vbeta and 13 Jbeta primers. The method was immunoSEQ multiplex PCR; TCRdb's version includes in-frame clones alone and lacks a portion of them. The sample comprises about 110,000 clones, 82% of which are singletons, and about 2.5% rests with the top ten. General study findings and limits: A later analysis linked a missense variant in DCLRE1C to the trimming of TCR beta V and J genes. Most TCR sequences showed up rarely, but some public TCRs showed up in many donors.

The CDR3 length is 14 residues. The germline V gene encodes CDR1 GTSNPN and CDR2 SVGIG (reference sequence). After removal of 4 bases from V and 5 bases from J, the junction contained 10 bases not matched to a gene. As regards this clone: The antigen is undetermined.

The chain couples TRBV30 to TRBJ2-7; 8 nucleotides match TRBD1. Material for sequencing was PBMCs. The source is a man aged 30-40 years in good health and CMV-seropositive. The CDR3 DNA is TGTGCCTGGAATCGCCAGGGGGCATTCGACGAGCAGTACTTC. It specifies CAWNRQGAFDEQYF.